This TCR beta chain was identified during a study of T-cell reconstitution after alpha-beta-depleted transplantation in children. Study-wide points: About two months after transplant, alpha-beta T cells reportedly came from several hundred expanded graft clones. Newly produced T cells mostly accounted for T-cell counts and diversity one year post-transplant. Surviving recipient T cells and intrathymic progenitors accounted for some patients' high TCRbeta diversity at day 60.

Unique molecular identifiers were incorporated when the TCRbeta library was constructed. TCRdb passed the PCR reads through MiXCR, listing each CDR3 protein once. The table has over 150,000 distinct CDR3 sequences, 11% seen once. Remarks on this clonotype: The antigen is undetermined.

This receptor was obtained from a boy aged 2 to 10 with acute myeloid leukemia, due to receive a stem cell transplant. The source material was PBMCs, sampled before TCRalphabeta/CD19-depleted stem cell transplant.

The CDR3 sequence: CASSPGGPVYGYTF. In DNA form, the CDR3 reads TGTGCCAGCAGTCCAGGGGGGCCGGTCTATGGCTACACCTTC. The chain has TRBV7-8 and TRBJ1-2; TRBD1 matches 7 bases. The CDR3 is made up of 14 amino acids. CDR1 and CDR2 from the germline V gene are SGHVS and FQNEAQ. The V segment lost 6 bases and the J segment 4 bases; nucleotides outside the gene matches: 8.